Each of the 6 T cell receptor beta chains below was sequenced from the same sample in a study of blood T cell repertoires in COVID-19. Some clones are missing from TCRdb's copy, which holds only in-frame ones; the method was immunoSEQ multiplex PCR. The data contain just over 50,000 clones, around 84% of them singletons. Sample: peripheral blood. These receptors came from a man of 80 years or more with active COVID-19.

The chain links TRBV6-5 to TRBJ2-2; TRBD2 is a possible D gene (5 bases). This CDR3 spans 13 amino acids. The germline V gene has CDR1 MNHEY and CDR2 SVGAGI. V shed 10 bases and J shed 1 base, with 10 bases lying between them. The CDR3 DNA sequence: TGTGCCACCTCAGGAGGGAACACCGGGGAGCTGTTTTTT. This translates into CATSGGNTGELFF.

CDR3 region: CASSPTVETQYF. The CDR3 DNA reads as TGTGCCAGCTCACCAACGGTTGAGACCCAGTACTTC. The V gene is TRBV18, the J gene TRBJ2-5, with D hard to call. V dropped 2 bases and J dropped 5 bases, with 6 bases sitting between them. Germline V lookup: CDR1 KGHSH, CDR2 LQKENI. This CDR3 is 12 amino acids long.

The rearrangement links TRBV14 to TRBJ2-5; 10 bases align to TRBD1. Trimming took 4 bases from V and 2 from J; bases not matched to a gene: 10. The length of the CDR3 is 17 residues. Germline V CDR1 and CDR2: SGHDN, FVKESK. CDR3 protein: CASSPDRGLVGQETQYF. The DNA for the CDR3 is TGTGCCAGCAGCCCAGACAGGGGGCTAGTGGGACAAGAGACCCAGTACTTC.

This clone has just one count. The chain couples TRBV28 to TRBJ1-1; 8 bases align to TRBD1. V was clipped by 5 bases and J by 5 bases; unmatched bases: 16. The CDR3 contains 17 residues. Germline V gene sequence: CDR1 MDHEN, CDR2 SYDVKM. CDR3 protein: CASSTPYTGTGRTEAFF. In DNA form, the CDR3 reads TGTGCCAGCAGTACACCTTATACCGGGACAGGTCGTACTGAAGCTTTCTTT.

The V call is TRBV23-1, the J call TRBJ1-5; 11 bases fit TRBD1. TRBV23-1 is assigned to the ORF class and has an uncertain function. After removal of 0 bases from V and 2 bases from J, the junction contained 15 bases not matched to a gene. The CDR3 totals 21 residues. CDR3 DNA sequence: TGCGCCAGCAGTCAATCATTGGCCGTTAAGGGACAGGGGGTGGGCAATCAGCCCCAGCATTTT. Protein product: CASSQSLAVKGQGVGNQPQHF.

Concerning this clone itself: The same CDR3 also results from other DNA sequences found in this sample. The J gene is TRBJ2-7, the V gene TRBV3-1 (or the pseudogene TRBV3-2); D remains ambiguous. Germline loops: CDR1 LGHDT, CDR2 YNNKEL (reference sequence). This CDR3 contains 13 residues. Trimming cost V 4 bases and J 0 bases, with 7 bases left between them. The CDR3 DNA follows: TGTGCCAGCAGCCCCCCGAGCTCCTACGAGCAGTACTTC. It encodes CASSPPSSYEQYF.